This T cell receptor (beta chain) was identified in a study of control samples from healthy donors and cancer patients. The CDR3 loop spans 12 amino acids. Looked up from germline, CDR1 is MDHEN and CDR2 is SYDVKM. Trimming removed 3 bases at V and 4 bases at J, with 7 bases between. Sequencing was performed with immunoSEQ multiplex PCR; in TCRdb, only in-frame clones are kept and a portion is missing. Seen here are 70,000 or so clones, nearly 85% observed once, and the top ten hold around 30%. The gene calls are TRBV28 and TRBJ2-7, with D hard to call. The sample comprised blood. This clonotype originated in a man over 45 in good health. The CDR3 nucleotides read TGTGCCAGCAGTTTGGACGGGTACGAGCAGTACTTC. The encoded protein is CASSLDGYEQYF.